The 29 T cell receptor beta chains given below trace back to one sample, sequenced in a study of CD8+ T cells in alopecia areata. Treatment defined: oral pan-JAK inhibitor, 5-10 mg twice daily. Extraction of RNA preceded its reverse transcription into cDNA, which served as the sequencing template. The data were produced by immunoSEQ multiplex PCR, yet TCRdb's version contains in-frame clones alone and is incomplete. Of 190,000 or so clones listed, 55% to 70% are singletons. The specimen was CD4+ T cells sorted from blood, collected at week 24, from a patient treated with tofacitinib. The receptors were gathered from a human donor with alopecia areata.

This clone showed up just a few times. The chain has TRBV5-1 and TRBJ1-1; D is possibly TRBD1 (6 bases). Germline CDR1 SGHRS, CDR2 YFSETQ. V dropped 4 bases and J dropped 13 bases, with 17 bases sitting between them. The CDR3 consists of 12 residues. This chain's CDR3 is CASSPTTGWLFF. Written as DNA, the CDR3 is TGCGCCAGCAGCCCGACTACAGGGTGGCTTTTCTTT.

The V and J genes are TRBV28 and TRBJ2-5, with D possibly matching TRBD1 (6 bases). Germline V CDR1 and CDR2: MDHEN, SYDVKM. V was cut by 6 bases and J by 5 bases, with 13 bases left in between. This CDR3 has 13 amino acids. CDR3 DNA sequence: TGTGCCAGCAGACCTACAGGGTTGGAGACCCAGTACTTC. The encoded protein is CASRPTGLETQYF.

The chain carries TRBV27 and TRBJ1-1; a weak D match, TRBD1 (5 bases). The V end was cut by 5 bases, the J end by 4 bases, with 17 bases between. The CDR3 covers 15 residues. Looked up from germline, CDR1 is MNHEY and CDR2 is SMNVEV (reference sequence). In DNA, the CDR3 is TGTGCCAGCAGTCCAGGGAGGCGACAAGGCACTGAAGCTTTCTTT. Translation gives CASSPGRRQGTEAFF.

This clone appeared a few times. The chain is built from TRBV9 and TRBJ2-3; no clear D. V shed 0 bases and J shed 4 bases, with 12 bases lying between them. There are 15 residues in the CDR3. The V gene's germline CDR1 is SGDLS and CDR2 YYNGEE. Here the CDR3 reads CASSVGPSSPDTQYF. In DNA, the CDR3 is TGTGCCAGCAGCGTAGGTCCTAGTTCCCCAGATACGCAGTATTTT.

This sequence joins TRBV5-6 and TRBJ1-5, with 8 bases fitting TRBD1. The CDR3 consists of 15 residues. Germline V CDR1 and CDR2: SGHDT, YYEEEE. V lost 4 bases and J lost 5; bases outside the gene matches: 8. The CDR3 coding sequence is TGTGCCAGCAGCGTACGGACAGGGATCGATCAGCCCCAGCATTTT. Protein sequence: CASSVRTGIDQPQHF.

The chain couples TRBV29-1 to TRBJ1-2; D call uncertain. CDR3 size: 12 residues. Germline assignment: CDR1 SQVTM and CDR2 ANQGSEA. Trimming took 2 bases from V and 8 from J, leaving 12 bases between them. In DNA form, the CDR3 reads TGCAGCGTTGAAACGCGGGTTGCGGGCTACACCTTC. Protein product: CSVETRVAGYTF.

The J gene is TRBJ2-7, the V gene TRBV15; D is perhaps TRBD1 (5 bases). The CDR3 is made up of 15 amino acids. V gave up 0 bases and J gave up 5 bases, with 14 bases separating them. Germline lookup yields CDR1 LNHNV and CDR2 YYDKDF (reference sequence). CDR3 residues: CATSRDRRGGHEQYF. The CDR3 nucleotides are TGTGCCACCAGCAGAGATCGAAGGGGTGGGCACGAGCAGTACTTC.

This chain connects TRBV28 to TRBJ2-1; no firm D call. This CDR3 has 15 residues. Between the trimmed V and J ends, which lost 5 bases and 5 bases, there was a span of 16 bases. Germline CDR1 reads MDHEN; CDR2 reads SYDVKM. CDR3: CASSPHNKPHNEQFF. The CDR3 DNA is TGTGCCAGCAGTCCCCACAACAAGCCACACAATGAGCAGTTCTTC.

The chain links TRBV6-6 to TRBJ2-3; D possibly corresponds to TRBD1 (6 bases). V was pared by 6 bases and J by 4 bases, with 17 bases between. The germline V gene has CDR1 MNHNY and CDR2 SVGAGI (reference sequence). The CDR3 is made up of 15 amino acids. In nucleotides, the CDR3 is TGTGCCAGCAGCCCAGGTCACAGGGTTCCAGATACGCAGTATTTT. Protein: CASSPGHRVPDTQYF.

The chain links TRBV15 to TRBJ2-1, with a tentative D call TRBD1 (6 bases). Between the trimmed V and J ends, which lost 0 bases and 15 bases, there was a span of 12 bases. The CDR3 loop spans 12 amino acids. CDR1 LNHNV and CDR2 YYDKDF come from the germline V gene (reference sequence). The CDR3 protein is CATSRDLQGLFF. CDR3 DNA: TGTGCCACCAGCAGAGATTTGCAGGGGTTGTTCTTC.

This clone was detected only a few times. The CDR3 DNA sequence: TGTGCCAGCAGTGAGGGTGGACAGGGGGCGTTTCTCGAGCAGTACTTC. It codes for CASSEGGQGAFLEQYF. The rearrangement links TRBV6-1 to TRBJ2-7; 11 bases match TRBD1. This CDR3 has 16 amino acids. Germline V gene sequence: CDR1 MNHNS, CDR2 SASEGT. The junction had 10 bases not matched to a gene; V was cut back by 3 bases and J by 6 bases.

V gene TRBV14 combines with J gene TRBJ2-6; D could derive from TRBD1 or TRBD2 (5 bases each). There are 17 residues in the CDR3. Deletions cut 4 bases from V and 0 bases from J, with 13 bases between. Germline V gives CDR1 SGHDN, CDR2 FVKESK. DNA for the CDR3: TGTGCCAGCAGCCTACCGGGACGAACCTCTGGGGCCAACGTCCTGACTTTC. Amino acid sequence: CASSLPGRTSGANVLTF.

This chain joins TRBV5-1 and TRBJ2-7, with TRBD1 matching over 7 bases. J was trimmed by 1 base and V by 2 bases; bases with no gene match: 3. In germline, CDR1 is SGHRS, CDR2 YFSETQ. The CDR3 is made up of 14 amino acids. Here the CDR3 reads CASSFDRVSYEQYF. The CDR3 DNA is TGCGCCAGCAGCTTTGACAGGGTGTCCTACGAGCAGTACTTC.

The genes are TRBV5-1 and TRBJ1-6; 7 positions match TRBD1. V lost 3 bases to trimming and J lost 5 bases; unmatched junction nucleotides: 11. Germline V gene lookup returns CDR1 SGHRS and CDR2 YFSETQ. The CDR3 loop spans 17 amino acids. The CDR3 DNA sequence: TGCGCCAGCAGCTCCCTTAAAGCAGGGGGAGATAATTCACCCCTCCACTTT. This codes for CASSSLKAGGDNSPLHF.

The chain joins TRBV9 to TRBJ1-2; D gene ambiguous. V lost 4 bases to trimming and J lost 10 bases, with 23 bases between them. Germline V gene lookup returns CDR1 SGDLS and CDR2 YYNGEE. This CDR3 region has 15 residues. DNA for the CDR3: TGTGCCAGCAGCCTAGAGGGAAGTTCCCATGGGTCCTACACCTTC. Translated: CASSLEGSSHGSYTF.

The gene calls are TRBV2 and TRBJ1-1, with unresolved D. There are 15 residues in the CDR3. V was shortened by 3 bases and J by 1 base, with 12 bases between the two germline ends. CDR1 and CDR2 from the germline V gene are SNHLY and FYNNEI. The CDR3 sequence: CASSEGRSTNTEAFF. The CDR3 DNA sequence: TGTGCCAGCAGTGAGGGCAGGTCAACGAACACTGAAGCTTTCTTT. Combining the CDR3 with reference TRBV2 and TRBJ1-1 gives the whole variable domain EPEVTQTPSHQVTQMGQEVILRCVPISNHLYFYWYRQILGQKVEFLVSFYNNEISEKSEIFDDQFSVERPDGSNFTLKIRSTKLEDSAMYFCASSEGRSTNTEAFFGQGTRLTVV.

In this sample, this clone turned up a few times. The chain combines TRBV30 with TRBJ2-7; perhaps TRBD1 as D (6 bases). Per the germline V gene, CDR1 is GTSNPN and CDR2 is SVGIG (reference sequence). V dropped 7 bases and J dropped 2 bases, with 15 bases sitting between them. This CDR3 is built from 13 residues. The CDR3 region is CASRGGLPYEQYF. CDR3 in DNA: TGTGCCTCCCGAGGGGGATTGCCCTACGAGCAGTACTTC.

V gene TRBV5-4 combines with J gene TRBJ1-2, with D uncertain. Per the germline V gene, CDR1 is SGHNT and CDR2 is YYREEE (reference sequence). Trimming stripped 0 bases from V and 7 bases from J, with 7 bases between. The CDR3 is made up of 12 amino acids. The CDR3: CASSLALGGYTF. The CDR3 DNA sequence: TGTGCCAGCAGCTTGGCCCTGGGTGGCTACACCTTC.

The V call is TRBV4-3, the J call TRBJ2-1; 11 bases align to TRBD1. V was pared by 1 base and J by 6 bases, with 8 bases of the junction left unmatched. Germline V lookup: CDR1 LGHNA, CDR2 YSLEER. CDR3 length equals 17 residues. This CDR3 reads CASSQGLGQGVSNEQFF. In DNA form, the CDR3 reads TGCGCCAGCAGCCAAGGGCTGGGACAGGGGGTCTCCAATGAGCAGTTCTTC.

The gene calls are TRBV20-1 and TRBJ1-1; tentative D call: TRBD1 (5 bases). The germline CDR1 and CDR2 sequences are DFQATT and SNEGSKA (reference sequence). The CDR3 length is 11 residues. Trimming took off 0 bases at V and 8 bases at J, with 7 bases between the two ends. The CDR3 loop reads CSARDREEAFF. CDR3 nucleotide sequence: TGCAGTGCTAGAGACAGGGAGGAAGCTTTCTTT.

The CDR3 protein is CASSPQLYQETQYF. The DNA for the CDR3 is TGCGCCAGCAGCCCCCAACTTTACCAAGAGACCCAGTACTTC. This chain links TRBV5-1 with TRBJ2-5; D is ambiguous. The germline gives CDR1 SGHRS, CDR2 YFSETQ. The V end was cut by 4 bases, the J end by 0 bases, with 10 bases between. The CDR3 has 14 residues.

The chain combines TRBV5-1 with TRBJ2-5; the D gene is possibly TRBD1 (6 bases). CDR1 SGHRS and CDR2 YFSETQ come from the germline V gene. The CDR3 is 15 amino acids. With 4 bases removed from V and 1 base from J, the gap between germline ends came to 14 bases. CDR3 nucleotides: TGCGCCAGCAGCGGCAGAACAGGGCTCCAAGAGACCCAGTACTTC. It is translated as CASSGRTGLQETQYF.

This chain connects TRBV14 to TRBJ1-2; D not certain. CDR3 length: 16 amino acids. Germline V lookup: CDR1 SGHDN, CDR2 FVKESK. V was pared by 0 bases and J by 12 bases, with 23 bases between. The CDR3 spells CASSQEWGRQSSRNTF. In DNA form, the CDR3 reads TGTGCCAGCAGCCAAGAATGGGGTCGGCAGTCTTCACGTAACACCTTC.

V is TRBV23-1 and J is TRBJ1-6; TRBD1 matches at 8 bases. TRBV23-1 is given ORF status, its function remaining uncertain. CDR3 length: 16 amino acids. V lost 4 bases to trimming and J lost 2 bases; unmatched junction nucleotides: 4. CDR3 sequence: CASSRQDRAYNSPLHF. CDR3 DNA sequence: TGCGCCAGCAGTCGACAGGACAGGGCCTATAATTCACCCCTCCACTTT.

This clone has more than one count but fewer than ten. This chain uses TRBV30 with TRBJ2-2; D ambiguous. V was shortened by 3 bases and J by 5 bases, with 4 bases between the two germline ends. The CDR3 loop spans 11 amino acids. Germline CDR1 GTSNPN, CDR2 SVGIG (reference sequence). The CDR3 DNA reads as TGTGCCTGGAGCGGAACCGGGGAGCTGTTTTTT. This sequence encodes CAWSGTGELFF.

This clone was counted between two and nine times. The rearrangement uses TRBV2 and TRBJ2-5, with TRBD1 as a possible D gene (5 bases). The germline gives CDR1 SNHLY, CDR2 FYNNEI. Trimming shortened V by 4 bases and J by 2 bases, and 11 bases separated the two germline ends. The length of the CDR3 is 14 residues. The chain's CDR3 is CASSAQGYQETQYF. The CDR3 region has the DNA TGTGCCAGCAGTGCTCAGGGCTATCAAGAGACCCAGTACTTC.

The chain has TRBV10-3 and TRBJ2-1, with 10 nucleotides matching TRBD1. CDR3 length: 15 residues. J lost 4 bases, V lost 5 bases, and 5 bases had no gene match. CDR1 ENHRY and CDR2 SYGVKD come from the germline V gene. The CDR3 bases are TGTGCCATCAGTCGAGACAGGGGGCAATACAATGAGCAGTTCTTC. Translation gives CAISRDRGQYNEQFF.

V gene TRBV30 combines with J gene TRBJ1-1, with D unclear. Trimming took off 3 bases at V and 4 bases at J, with 9 bases between the two ends. Germline lookup yields CDR1 GTSNPN and CDR2 SVGIG (reference sequence). This CDR3 is built from 12 residues. This CDR3 is CAWRGTGTEAFF. The DNA of the CDR3 is TGTGCCTGGAGGGGAACGGGCACTGAAGCTTTCTTT.

As regards this clone: A much larger clone is a single base away; this may be a read error. V and J are TRBV11-2 and TRBJ2-5, with unresolved D. Germline assignment: CDR1 SGHAT and CDR2 FQNNGV. With 3 bases removed from V and 3 bases from J, the gap between germline ends came to 2 bases. The CDR3 totals 11 residues. CDR3: CASSLKETQYF. CDR3 bases: TGTGCCAGCAGCTTGAAAGAGACCCAGTACTTC.